One and the same sample provided the 3 T cell receptor beta chains below, sequenced in a study of regulatory T cells in long-lasting Graves disease. Time point indicated: newly diagnosed GD, antithyroid drugs for less than 3 months. Preparation of the TCR library used RNA extracted from PBMCs. Assembly of TCR beta libraries relied on iRepertoire HTBI primers together with Arm-PCR of CDR3 regions. A single record per CDR3 protein comes from TCRdb applying MiXCR to the multiplex PCR reads. The sample holds about 380,000 distinct CDR3 sequences, roughly 16% seen once. This material consisted of peripheral blood mononuclear cells (PBMCs), taken at new diagnosis, from a patient treated with antithyroid drugs. These receptor sequences come from a female donor with Graves disease.

This clonotype came up many times. The chain has TRBV9 and TRBJ1-1, with D uncertain. CDR3 length equals 14 residues. Trimming pared 0 bases from V and 2 bases from J, leaving 8 bases between. The V gene's germline CDR1 is SGDLS and CDR2 YYNGEE. The CDR3 sequence is CASSVGIDNTEAFF. The CDR3 DNA sequence: TGTGCCAGCAGCGTAGGTATAGACAACACTGAAGCTTTCTTT.

This clonotype came up a few times. A read error may be the cause here, since a much bigger clone is one base away. The chain recombines TRBV6-9 with TRBJ2-7; D not certain. The CDR3 loop spans 14 amino acids. CDR1 and CDR2 (germline): MNHGY, SVAAGI. V shed 3 bases and J shed 3 bases, with 12 bases lying between them. The CDR3 spells CASSYSPNYYEQYF. The CDR3 DNA reads TGTGCCAGCAGTTACTCCCCGAACTACTACGAGCAGTACTTC.

On this clonotype: This may stem from a read error, because a much larger clone lies one nucleotide away. The CDR3, as DNA: TGTGCCAGCAGCTTCAACAGGGCGGCGCCCTACACCTTC. This gives the protein CASSFNRAAPYTF. This chain joins TRBV11-2 and TRBJ1-2; D might be TRBD1 (6 bases). The CDR3 is made up of 13 amino acids. Per germline, CDR1 SGHAT and CDR2 FQNNGV. Deletions cut 3 bases from V and 10 bases from J, with 15 bases between.